Given below is one TCR beta chain in context. According to the study, TCR beta libraries were built with iRepertoire HTBI primers and CDR3-region Arm-PCR. TCRdb used MiXCR to reprocess the multiplex PCR reads, holding one entry per CDR3 protein. The sample carries some 560,000 distinct CDR3 sequences, around 15% recorded once. The data were obtained in a study of regulatory T cells in long-lasting Graves disease. Trimming took 4 bases from V and 1 from J; bases not matched to a gene: 7. Looked up from germline, CDR1 is SGHRS and CDR2 is YFSETQ. The CDR3 contains 16 residues. Documented time point: newly diagnosed GD, antithyroid drugs for less than 3 months. TCR sequences were obtained from RNA taken from PBMCs. This same sample was also part of a study on T cells in Graves' hyperthyroidism and ophthalmopathy.

The TCR sequence derives from a middle-aged woman with Graves disease. The source material was peripheral blood mononuclear cells (PBMCs), sampled at new diagnosis, from a patient treated with antithyroid drugs. The chain carries TRBV5-1 and TRBJ2-7; TRBD2 agrees at 11 bases. The DNA of the CDR3 is TGCGCCAGCAGCCTATCGACTAGCGGGGTTTCCTACGAGCAGTACTTC. Translating gives CASSLSTSGVSYEQYF.